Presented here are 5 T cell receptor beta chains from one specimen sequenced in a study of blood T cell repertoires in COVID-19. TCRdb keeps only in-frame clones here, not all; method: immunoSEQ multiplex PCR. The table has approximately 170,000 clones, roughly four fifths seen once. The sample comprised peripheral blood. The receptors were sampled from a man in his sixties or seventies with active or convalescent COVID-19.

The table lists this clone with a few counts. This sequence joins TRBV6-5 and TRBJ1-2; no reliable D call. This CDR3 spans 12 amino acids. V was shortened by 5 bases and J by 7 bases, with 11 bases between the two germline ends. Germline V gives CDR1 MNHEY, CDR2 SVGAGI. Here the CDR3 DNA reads TGTGCCAGCAGTATCTTGGCTGGTGGCTACACCTTC. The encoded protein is CASSILAGGYTF.

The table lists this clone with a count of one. The CDR3 DNA is TGTGCTAGTGGTGCTCCGGGACAGCTCAACACTGAAGCTTTCTTT. It specifies CASGAPGQLNTEAFF. The chain is built from TRBV12-5 and TRBJ1-1, with 7 bases identical to TRBD1. Trimming at V came to 5 bases and at J to 2 bases, leaving 8 bases not matched to a gene. CDR1 and CDR2 from the germline V gene are LGHNT and FRNRAP. The CDR3 contains 15 residues.

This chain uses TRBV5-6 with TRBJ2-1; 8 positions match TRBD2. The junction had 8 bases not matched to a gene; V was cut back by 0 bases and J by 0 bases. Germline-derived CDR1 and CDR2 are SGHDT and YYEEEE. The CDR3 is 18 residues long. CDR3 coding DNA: TGTGCCAGCAGCTTGGCGCGGCGGGGGGCCTTCTCCTACAATGAGCAGTTCTTC. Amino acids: CASSLARRGAFSYNEQFF.

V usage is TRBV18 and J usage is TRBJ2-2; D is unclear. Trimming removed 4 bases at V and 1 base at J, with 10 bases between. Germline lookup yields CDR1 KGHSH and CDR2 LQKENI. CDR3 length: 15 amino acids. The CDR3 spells CASSLDIMNTGELFF. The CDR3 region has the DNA TGTGCCAGCTCACTAGACATTATGAACACCGGGGAGCTGTTTTTT.

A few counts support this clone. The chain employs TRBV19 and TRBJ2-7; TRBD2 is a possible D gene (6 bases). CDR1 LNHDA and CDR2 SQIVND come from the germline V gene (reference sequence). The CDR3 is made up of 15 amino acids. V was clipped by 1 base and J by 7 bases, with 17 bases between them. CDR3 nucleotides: TGTGCCAGTAGTATAGTTGGCAGGGCGACTAGAGAGCAGTACTTC. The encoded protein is CASSIVGRATREQYF.